Each of the 16 T cell receptor beta chains below was sequenced from the same sample in a study of T-cell memory formation after mild COVID-19. TCRdb passed the 5' RACE reads through MiXCR, listing each CDR3 protein once. The sample records about 340,000 distinct CDR3 sequences, approximately 15% being singletons. Material: PBMCs or a T cell subset sorted from them (not recorded which). The receptor source for this set is a man between 18 and 29 years old who had mild COVID-19 (a few samples of this study predate the infection). Cell type and time point are not known.

This clonotype was detected many times. The chain combines TRBV9 with TRBJ2-1, with 12 bases that match TRBD2. From germline, CDR1 is SGDLS and CDR2 YYNGEE. After removal of 3 bases from V and 1 base from J, the junction contained 8 bases not matched to a gene. The CDR3 is 18 amino acids. The CDR3 loop reads CASSGLGLAGNSYNEQFF. Here the CDR3 DNA reads TGTGCCAGCAGCGGACTCGGACTAGCGGGGAATTCCTACAATGAGCAGTTCTTC. The full variable domain, rest sourced from reference TRBV9 and TRBJ2-1, is DSGVTQTPKHLITATGQRVTLRCSPRSGDLSVYWYQQSLDQGLQFLIQYYNGEERAKGNILERFSAQQFPDLHSELNLSSLELGDSALYFCASSGLGLAGNSYNEQFFGPGTRLTVL.

This clonotype has at least ten counts. The chain has TRBV5-1 and TRBJ2-7, with D possibly TRBD1 on 5 matching bases. The germline V gene has CDR1 SGHRS and CDR2 YFSETQ. V lost 0 bases, J lost 6 bases, and 16 bases lay in between. This CDR3 has 15 amino acids. CDR3 in DNA: TGCGCCAGCAGCTTGGTGACAGTCGGTGGGCGCGAGCAGTACTTC. Amino acids: CASSLVTVGGREQYF.

This clonotype was recorded a few times. J is TRBJ1-5 and V is TRBV3-1, with D uncertain. The V and J ends lost 5 bases and 3 bases respectively, with 8 bases between them. The CDR3 is 13 amino acids. From germline, CDR1 is LGHDT and CDR2 YNNKEL (reference sequence). The CDR3 region has the DNA TGTGCCAGCAGCAAGGGCCACAATCAGCCCCAGCATTTT. Its protein product is CASSKGHNQPQHF.

The chain combines TRBV5-1 with TRBJ1-6, with D unclear. Per germline, CDR1 SGHRS and CDR2 YFSETQ. Between the trimmed V and J ends, which lost 9 bases and 2 bases, there was a span of 12 bases. CDR3 size: 14 residues. The CDR3 protein is CATKEGTYNSPLHF. The CDR3 DNA sequence: TGCGCCACTAAGGAGGGAACCTATAATTCACCCCTCCACTTT.

The rearrangement joins TRBV6-2 or TRBV6-3 to TRBJ2-7, with 8 positions matching TRBD2. The germline gives CDR1 MNHEY, CDR2 SVGEGT. This CDR3 comprises 16 residues. V trimming: 7 bases; J trimming: 2 bases; junction bases outside the gene matches: 13. In DNA form, the CDR3 reads TGTGCCAGCACCCTCCGGGGGGGCAGGGATCCCTACGAGCAGTACTTC. Its protein is CASTLRGGRDPYEQYF.

This chain uses TRBV12-3 or TRBV12-4 with TRBJ2-7; 7 nucleotides match TRBD2. The CDR3 is 13 amino acids. The ends lost 6 bases at V and 2 bases at J; junction bases unmatched: 4. CDR3 protein: CASRVAGAYEQYF. The CDR3 coding sequence is TGTGCCAGCAGGGTAGCGGGCGCCTACGAGCAGTACTTC.

This clonotype was detected a few times. CDR3 in amino acids: CASSLQGAASWQPQHF. Here the CDR3 DNA reads TGTGCCAGCAGCCTACAGGGGGCTGCCTCTTGGCAGCCCCAGCATTTT. The J gene is TRBJ1-5, the V gene TRBV12-3 or TRBV12-4; 9 bases match TRBD1. Trimming took 6 bases from V and 7 from J; bases not matched to a gene: 13. The CDR3 runs to 16 residues.

This clonotype occurred a few times. The rearrangement joins TRBV5-1 to TRBJ2-5; 12 bases agree with TRBD2. The V and J ends lost 3 bases and 5 bases, in that order; junction bases with no gene match: 5. The CDR3 extends over 15 amino acids. From germline, CDR1 is SGHRS and CDR2 YFSETQ. The CDR3: CASSYTSGGFETQYF. CDR3 coding DNA: TGCGCCAGCAGCTATACTAGCGGGGGGTTCGAGACCCAGTACTTC.

The chain uses TRBV9 and TRBJ2-1; 11 positions match TRBD2. Germline lookup yields CDR1 SGDLS and CDR2 YYNGEE. This CDR3 is built from 17 residues. Trimming took 4 bases from V and 8 from J; bases not matched to a gene: 14. The CDR3 DNA sequence: TGTGCCAGCAGCCCAGCCTGGGTAGCGGGGGGGCCTCATGAGCAGTTCTTC. Amino acid sequence: CASSPAWVAGGPHEQFF. Full variable domain (rest looked up from reference TRBV9 and TRBJ2-1): DSGVTQTPKHLITATGQRVTLRCSPRSGDLSVYWYQQSLDQGLQFLIQYYNGEERAKGNILERFSAQQFPDLHSELNLSSLELGDSALYFCASSPAWVAGGPHEQFFGPGTRLTVL.

Ten or more counts support this clonotype. The CDR3 DNA follows: TGCGCCAGCAGCTTGGCCCAAGCAGACACAGATACGCAGTATTTT. Translating it yields CASSLAQADTDTQYF. The chain employs TRBV5-1 and TRBJ2-3; no clear D. CDR1 is SGHRS and CDR2 is YFSETQ in the germline V gene. V was shortened by 0 bases and J by 2 bases, with 10 bases between the two germline ends. The CDR3 runs 15 residues.

This chain joins TRBV14 and TRBJ1-1; D possibly corresponds to TRBD1 (6 bases). Per the germline V gene, CDR1 is SGHDN and CDR2 is FVKESK. Trimming took 1 base from V and 1 from J, leaving 16 bases between them. The CDR3 consists of 17 residues. The CDR3 bases are TGTGCCAGCAGCCAAGGGTTCCGGGCAGGGGCGAACACTGAAGCTTTCTTT. This sequence encodes CASSQGFRAGANTEAFF. The variable domain in full, completed from reference TRBV14 and TRBJ1-1, reads EAGVTQFPSHSVIEKGQTVTLRCDPISGHDNLYWYRRVMGKEIKFLLHFVKESKQDESGMPNNRFLAERTGGTYSTLKVQPAELEDSGVYFCASSQGFRAGANTEAFFGQGTRLTVV.

This clonotype was picked up a small number of times. This chain uses TRBV7-6 with TRBJ2-7; 7 bases are shared with TRBD1. Trimming at V came to 4 bases and at J to 3 bases, leaving 9 bases not matched to a gene. CDR3 length equals 15 residues. Germline V CDR1 and CDR2: SGHVS, FNYEAQ. CDR3 sequence reads: CASSSYRDRNYEQYF. CDR3 nucleotide sequence: TGTGCCAGCAGCTCATACCGGGACAGAAACTACGAGCAGTACTTC.

This clonotype was observed a handful of times. The chain joins TRBV20-1 to TRBJ2-3; D uncertain. Trimming stripped 5 bases from V and 3 bases from J, with 18 bases between. The germline V gene has CDR1 DFQATT and CDR2 SNEGSKA (reference sequence). This CDR3 spans 15 amino acids. As DNA, the CDR3 is TGCAGTGCTGGTGACGTCTCTCGATGGACAGATACGCAGTATTTT. Its protein product is CSAGDVSRWTDTQYF.

Ten or more counts support this clonotype. The chain joins TRBV7-3 to TRBJ2-2, with D possibly being TRBD1 (6 bases). CDR3 length: 15 residues. Trimming cost V 1 base and J 5 bases, with 11 bases left between them. Germline lookup yields CDR1 SGHTA and CDR2 FQGTGA. The CDR3 DNA sequence: TGTGCCAGCAGCTTAAGGCGCAGGGGTACCGGGGAGCTGTTTTTT. It encodes CASSLRRRGTGELFF.

Turning to this clonotype: The junction differs from germline at one of its ends, possibly a read error. The chain links TRBV6-1 to TRBJ2-7, with unresolved D. The CDR3 length is 17 residues. CDR1 and CDR2 (germline): MNHNS, SASEGT. In DNA form, the CDR3 reads TGTGCAAGCAGTGAATTTATAGGGCAGTACTCCACCTACGAGCAGTACTTC. This sequence encodes CASSEFIGQYSTYEQYF.

This clonotype has at least ten counts. This chain links TRBV5-5 with TRBJ1-6; no clear D gene. CDR1 is SGHKS, CDR2 YYEKEE, per germline (reference sequence). Trimming shortened V by 0 bases and J by 5 bases, and 9 bases separated the two germline ends. The CDR3 length is 15 residues. The CDR3 nucleotides are TGTGCCAGCAGCTTGGAACAGATACATAATTCACCCCTCCACTTT. This gives the protein CASSLEQIHNSPLHF.